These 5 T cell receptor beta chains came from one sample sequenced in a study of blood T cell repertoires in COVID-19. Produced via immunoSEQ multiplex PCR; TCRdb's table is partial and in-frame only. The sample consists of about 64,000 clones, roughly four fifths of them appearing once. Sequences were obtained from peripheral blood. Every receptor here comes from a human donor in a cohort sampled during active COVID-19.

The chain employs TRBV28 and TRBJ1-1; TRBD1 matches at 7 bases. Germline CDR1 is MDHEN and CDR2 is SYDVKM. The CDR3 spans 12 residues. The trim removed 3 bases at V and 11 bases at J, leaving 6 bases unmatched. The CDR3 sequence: CASSFDRVHAFF. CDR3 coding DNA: TGTGCCAGCAGTTTCGACAGGGTGCACGCTTTCTTT.

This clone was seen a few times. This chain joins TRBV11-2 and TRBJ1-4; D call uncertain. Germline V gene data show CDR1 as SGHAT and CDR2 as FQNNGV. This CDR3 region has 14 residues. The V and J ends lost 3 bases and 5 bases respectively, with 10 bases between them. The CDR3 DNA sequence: TGTGCCAGCAGCTTGATAGGGAGAAATGAAAAACTGTTTTTT. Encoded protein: CASSLIGRNEKLFF.

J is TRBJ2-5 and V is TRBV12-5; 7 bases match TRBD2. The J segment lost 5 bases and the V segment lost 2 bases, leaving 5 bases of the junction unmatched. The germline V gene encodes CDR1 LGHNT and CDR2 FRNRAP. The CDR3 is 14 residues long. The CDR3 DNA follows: TGTGCTAGTGGTTTGATCGAACTAGCGGAGACCCAGTACTTC. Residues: CASGLIELAETQYF.

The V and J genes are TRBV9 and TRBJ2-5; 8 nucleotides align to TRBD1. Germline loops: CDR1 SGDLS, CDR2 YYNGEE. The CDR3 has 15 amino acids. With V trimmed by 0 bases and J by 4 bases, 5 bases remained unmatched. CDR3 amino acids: CASSVAATGVETQYF. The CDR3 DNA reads TGTGCCAGCAGCGTAGCTGCGACAGGGGTAGAGACCCAGTACTTC.

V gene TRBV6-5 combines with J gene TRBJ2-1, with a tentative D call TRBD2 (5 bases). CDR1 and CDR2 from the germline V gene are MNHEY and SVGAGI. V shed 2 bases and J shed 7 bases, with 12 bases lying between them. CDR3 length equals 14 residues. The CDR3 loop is CASSYRGPGNEQFF. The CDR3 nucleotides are TGTGCCAGCAGTTACCGTGGACCGGGGAATGAGCAGTTCTTC.